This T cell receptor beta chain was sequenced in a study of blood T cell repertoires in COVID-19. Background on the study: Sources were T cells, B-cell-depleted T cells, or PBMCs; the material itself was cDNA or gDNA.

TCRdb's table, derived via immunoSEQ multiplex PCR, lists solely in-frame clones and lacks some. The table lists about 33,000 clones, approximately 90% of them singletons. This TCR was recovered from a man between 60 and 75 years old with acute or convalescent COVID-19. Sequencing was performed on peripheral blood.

The CDR3 reads CASSLWDTGRSYNEQFF. The CDR3 DNA reads TGTGCCAGCAGTTTATGGGACACCGGACGCTCCTACAATGAGCAGTTCTTC. The chain has TRBV27 and TRBJ2-1, with D maybe TRBD1 (6 bases). V was cut by 1 base and J by 0 bases, with 13 bases left in between. The CDR3 loop spans 17 amino acids. Germline CDR1 is MNHEY and CDR2 is SMNVEV (reference sequence).